This TCR beta chain appears in the sequencing data of a study of blood T cell repertoires in COVID-19 (dated by TCRdb to about 2020). Regarding the research as a whole: The collaborator samples originated in the United States, Italy and Spain and spanned the acute and convalescent phases of COVID-19. The prospective study material was composed of cDNA or gDNA derived from T cells, B-cell-depleted T cells, or PBMCs. Where available, HLA class I and class II types were taken from metadata supplied by the sample provider and were not determined by assay-based typing. A freely available public database, intended as a resource for researchers studying the immune response to SARS-CoV-2, is where the repertoires were released. Samples came from the ongoing ImmuneRACE study (first 160 participants) plus 1,254 subjects from 6 global collaborators. Sample metadata almost always included a de-identified subject ID, COVID-19 status, age in years and sex. Subjects who had been exposed to COVID-19, were actively infected with it, or had recovered from it provided the deeply sampled blood TCRbeta repertoires that made up the dataset.

The collaborating institutions used their own protocols to collect whole blood in K2EDTA tubes. Collaborator samples were shipped for TCRbeta analysis as frozen whole blood, isolated PBMCs, or DNA extracted from either sample type. What the work shows at the level of the full study, not this receptor alone: Clinical and demographic metadata were provided uncurated, with the amount varying by source and participant.

Worth noting for this clone: There is no known antigen for this receptor. Base qualities are not provided; no much larger clone lies one nucleotide away.

V loses 6 bases of germline sequence and J loses 10 bases, and the interval between the two ends is 12 bases. The CDR3 covers 11 residues, taking in both the cysteine and the phenylalanine. The kept DNA is CDR3 alone, 33 bases in frame from the first base. TCRbeta CDR3 regions were amplified from genomic DNA by means of the immunoSEQ Assay, a bias-controlled multiplex PCR. In the paper's pipeline: Within the assay, amplification of reference gene primers was used to estimate how many nucleated cells each sample contained. To quantify the absolute abundance of each unique TCRbeta CDR3 rearrangement, sequence reads were collapsed and filtered. For each sample, productive Simpson clonality was calculated by taking the square root of Simpson's diversity index across productive rearrangements. In its TCRdb copy, this immuneACCESS table keeps in-frame sequences only and misses some clones. Where compared with another copy, unresolved V genes explain less than half of these, and the others have no known cause. V and J calls and clone size are given by that table; D and trimming were obtained from the DNA. The sample profile shows about 84,000 clones; around 88% of them were found once. The ten largest clonotypes hold 39% of the sample.

Input material: peripheral blood. The receptor was derived from a man at least 80 years old with active or convalescent COVID-19. The chain is made from TRBV12-3 or TRBV12-4 and TRBJ1-1; TRBD1 is possibly the D segment (5 matching bases). The CDR3 region: CASSQGNGAFF. The nucleotides read TGTGCCAGCAGCCAGGGCAATGGAGCTTTCTTT.